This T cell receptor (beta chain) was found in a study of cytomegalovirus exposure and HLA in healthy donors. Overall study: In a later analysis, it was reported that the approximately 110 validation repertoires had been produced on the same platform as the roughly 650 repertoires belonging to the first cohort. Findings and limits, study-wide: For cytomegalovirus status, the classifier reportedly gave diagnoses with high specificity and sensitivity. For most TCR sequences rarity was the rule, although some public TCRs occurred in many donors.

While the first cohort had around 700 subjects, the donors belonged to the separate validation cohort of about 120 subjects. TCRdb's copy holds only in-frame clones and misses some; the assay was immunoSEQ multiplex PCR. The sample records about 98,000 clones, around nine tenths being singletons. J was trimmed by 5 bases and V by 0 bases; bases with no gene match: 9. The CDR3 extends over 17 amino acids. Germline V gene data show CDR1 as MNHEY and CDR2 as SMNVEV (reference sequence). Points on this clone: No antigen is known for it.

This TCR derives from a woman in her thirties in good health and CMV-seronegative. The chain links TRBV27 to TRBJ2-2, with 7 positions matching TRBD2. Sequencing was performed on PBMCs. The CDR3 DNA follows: TGTGCCAGCAGTTTATCGGCGGGGCTAGCGGCTACCGGGGAGCTGTTTTTT. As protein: CASSLSAGLAATGELFF.